Listed below are T cell receptor beta chains from one sample, sequenced in a study of blood T cell repertoires in COVID-19. Produced via immunoSEQ multiplex PCR; TCRdb's table is partial and in-frame only. The sample shows roughly 15,000 clones, around 91% of them seen only once. Material: peripheral blood. The receptors stem from a man between 60 and 70 years old with active COVID-19. The CDR3 runs from the conserved cysteine through the conserved F or W. Each record gives: V gene, J gene, clone size, CDR3 protein. Size values are once, few and many counts, or a class for expanded clones, and some rows have none.

TRBV5-3	TRBJ1-5	-	CARSLLWEPRLSYSNQPQHF
TRBV25-1	TRBJ2-3	-	CASSGSWPGGPIDTQYF
TRBV7-9	TRBJ1-2	-	CASSLSNYGYTF
TRBV28	TRBJ2-1	-	CASLSASGGANEQFF
TRBV19	TRBJ2-3	-	CASSPRADTQYF
TRBV28	TRBJ1-3	-	CASSFEGQGTSGNTIYF
TRBV5-1	TRBJ2-3	-	CASSNPRQGARTDTQYF
TRBV7-9	TRBJ2-5	-	CASRRGLKEETQYF
TRBV4-1	TRBJ2-3	once	CASSRGLAGGTDTQYF
TRBV27	TRBJ2-1	-	CATRSLTSGGPASGNEQFF
TRBV29-1	TRBJ2-6	-	CSVVTGGSGANVLTF
TRBV11-2	TRBJ1-2	-	CASSPPGTQYGYTF
TRBV19	TRBJ1-5	-	CASSITGPNQPQHF
TRBV2	TRBJ2-6	-	CASSSPQGASGANVLTF
TRBV10-3	TRBJ1-2	-	CAISGGGPDGYTF
TRBV5-1	TRBJ1-4	-	CASSLAPTGEEKLFF
TRBV11-2	TRBJ1-3	-	CASSLVFRHSGNTIYF
TRBV7-2	TRBJ2-5	-	CASSLTSGMYQETQYF
TRBV12-3/TRBV12-4	TRBJ2-7	-	CASKRAGPYEQYF
TRBV5-6	TRBJ2-5	-	CASSIDRGRVGETQYF
TRBV28	TRBJ2-3	-	CASSSGQGTDTQYF
TRBV11-2	TRBJ2-7	-	CASSLVGQASYEQYF
TRBV14	TRBJ2-7	-	CASSPGLPYEQYF
TRBV2	TRBJ2-1	-	CASSMGGALRNEQFF
TRBV14	TRBJ1-2	once	CASSRGRIYGYTF
TRBV6-4	TRBJ2-2	-	CARTGGLTGELFF
TRBV19	TRBJ1-1	-	CASRLDIMNTEAFF